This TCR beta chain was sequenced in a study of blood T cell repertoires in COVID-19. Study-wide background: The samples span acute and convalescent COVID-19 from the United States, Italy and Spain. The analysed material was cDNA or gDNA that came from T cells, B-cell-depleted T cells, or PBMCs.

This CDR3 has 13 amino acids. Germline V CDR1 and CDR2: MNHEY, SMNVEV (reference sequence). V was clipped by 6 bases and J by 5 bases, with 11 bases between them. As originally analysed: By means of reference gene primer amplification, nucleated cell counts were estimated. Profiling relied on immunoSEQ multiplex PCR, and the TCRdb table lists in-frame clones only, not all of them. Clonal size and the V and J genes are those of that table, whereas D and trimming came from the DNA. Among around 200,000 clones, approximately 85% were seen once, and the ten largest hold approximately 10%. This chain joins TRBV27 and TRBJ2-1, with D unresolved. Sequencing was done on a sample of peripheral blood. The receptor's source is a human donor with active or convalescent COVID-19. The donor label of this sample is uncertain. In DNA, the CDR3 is TGTGCCAGCAGGGTCTCGGTCCACAATGAGCAGTTCTTC. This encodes CASRVSVHNEQFF.